The rows below give T cell receptor beta chains drawn from one sample of a study of human T cells and chemical hapten exposure. TCRdb reprocessed the RACE reads via MiXCR and lists one record per CDR3 protein. The sample holds 300,000 to 350,000 distinct CDR3 sequences, 6% to 8.5% seen once. This specimen consisted of whole blood, obtained in connection with sensitization to the hapten diphenylcyclopropenone (DPC). These receptors were collected from a woman in her late teens or twenties with alopecia areata. Some clones in this sample may be carry-over from other donors' samples. Each CDR3 is given with its conserved first and last residue. Each record gives: D gene, V gene, clone size, J gene, CDR3 DNA, CDR3 protein. The D gene is left open where the match is weak. Rows give clone size only sometimes, using once, few, many, or a class for an expanded clone.

>-|TRBV20-1|few|TRBJ1-6
TGCAGTGCCCCCGACACCCGAGGGGCCTATAATTCACCCCTCCACTTT
CSAPDTRGAYNSPLHF
>TRBD1|TRBV20-1|few|TRBJ1-1
TGCAGTAGAAAAGGGGGCCTGGACACTGAAGCTTTCTTT
CSRKGGLDTEAFF
>-|TRBV7-9|-|TRBJ2-3
TGTGCCAGCAGCCCACAATTCGGGGGCCTCACAGATACGCAGTATTTT
CASSPQFGGLTDTQYF
>-|TRBV2|few|TRBJ1-5
TGTGCCAGCAGTGGTGACAGGTTCAATCAGCCCCAGCATTTT
CASSGDRFNQPQHF
>-|TRBV4-3|-|TRBJ1-6
TGCGCCAGCAGCCAAGTGAAGGGGGGCTATAATTCACCCCTCCACTTT
CASSQVKGGYNSPLHF
>TRBD2|TRBV5-4|few|TRBJ2-3
TGTGCCAGCAGCTTTAAACCACTAGCGGGCACAGATACGCAGTATTTT
CASSFKPLAGTDTQYF
>-|TRBV6-5|-|TRBJ1-6
TGTGCCAGCAGTTACCTTATTGATGTCCGGGACTCCATGCACCATTCACCCCTCCACTTT
CASSYLIDVRDSMHHSPLHF
>TRBD2|TRBV6-5|-|TRBJ2-1
TGTGCCAGCAGTTTTCCTAGCGGGGGTCTTAGGGTGGAGTTCTTC
CASSFPSGGLRVEFF
>TRBD1|TRBV27|few|TRBJ1-2
TGTGCCAGCCCCAGAAAGTCACGCGAGGGGGACAGAACTAACTATGGCTACACCTTC
CASPRKSREGDRTNYGYTF
>-|TRBV4-1|many|TRBJ2-4
TGCGCCAGCAGCCAAGGAGCCGGAAACGGCAAAAACATTCAGTACTTC
CASSQGAGNGKNIQYF
>-|TRBV12-3/TRBV12-4|few|TRBJ1-4
TGTGCCAGCAGTTTTGATTTTCCGGCAGACCCAACTAATGAAAAACTGTTTTTT
CASSFDFPADPTNEKLFF
>-|TRBV13|few|TRBJ2-3
TGTGCCAGCAGCCGGCTGGGGGGCCCCCGCACAGATACGCAGTATTTT
CASSRLGGPRTDTQYF
>-|TRBV18|few|TRBJ2-3
TGTGCCAGCTCCGGACCCGACTCAGATACGCAGTATTTT
CASSGPDSDTQYF
>TRBD2|TRBV20-1|-|TRBJ2-2
TGCAGTGCTAGAGACCTTAGCGGGGGCTACACCGGGGAGCTGTTTTTT
CSARDLSGGYTGELFF
>-|TRBV20-1|few|TRBJ1-6
TGCAGTGCTAGAAACCACGACAGAAATAATTCACCCCTCCACTTT
CSARNHDRNNSPLHF
>TRBD1|TRBV3-1|many|TRBJ1-1
TGTGCCAGCAGCCAAGCGGGACAGGGGAGGTCGGCTGAAGCTTTCTTT
CASSQAGQGRSAEAFF
>-|TRBV20-1|-|TRBJ1-5
TGCAGTGCTAGTATGGGGGGAGGGCAGCCCCAGCATTTT
CSASMGGGQPQHF
>-|TRBV7-2|few|TRBJ2-5
TGTGCCAGCAGCTCCCTCCTAGGGGGGCAAGAGACCCAGTACTTC
CASSSLLGGQETQYF
>-|TRBV7-2|few|TRBJ2-4
TGTGCCAGCCAAGACCTAGACGGAAAAAACATTCAGTACTTC
CASQDLDGKNIQYF
>-|TRBV29-1|few|TRBJ2-2
TGCAGCGTTCTTACCGGACGGAGGCCCGGGGAGCTGTTTTTT
CSVLTGRRPGELFF
>-|TRBV7-9|-|TRBJ1-1
TGTGCCAGCAGCTCCACAATGGCTGAAGCTTTCTTT
CASSSTMAEAFF
>TRBD1|TRBV10-3|few|TRBJ1-1
TGTGCCATCAGTGCATCAAACCTCCCGGGACAGGGGAACACTGAAGCTTTCTTT
CAISASNLPGQGNTEAFF
>-|TRBV4-3|-|TRBJ1-2
TGCGCCAGCAGCCAAGATGGGGCTAACTATGGCTACACCTTC
CASSQDGANYGYTF